A single sample gave rise to the 5 T cell receptor beta chains below, sequenced in a study of T-cell memory formation after mild COVID-19. Each CDR3 protein is one row after TCRdb ran MiXCR on the 5' RACE reads. The table records around 150,000 distinct CDR3 sequences, about 28% of them present only once. The sequenced sample consisted of PBMCs or a T cell subset sorted from them (not recorded which). The receptors here all came from an adult woman who had mild COVID-19 (a few samples of this study predate the infection). Cell type and time point are not known.

The J gene is TRBJ1-1, the V gene TRBV30; D remains ambiguous. Trimming removed 0 bases from V and 5 bases from J, with 10 bases in between. Germline CDR1 GTSNPN, CDR2 SVGIG (reference sequence). The CDR3 is 13 residues long. The CDR3 loop is CAWSVAFLTEAFF. CDR3 DNA sequence: TGTGCCTGGAGTGTAGCGTTCTTAACTGAAGCTTTCTTT.

This clonotype was seen only a few times. This chain links TRBV4-2 with TRBJ2-3; 9 bases align to TRBD2. Germline CDR1 LGHNA, CDR2 YNFKEQ. Trimming took 4 bases from V and 2 from J; bases not matched to a gene: 10. CDR3 length equals 17 residues. The CDR3 DNA sequence: TGTGCCAGCAGCCCCCGGACTAGCGAGACCCCCACAGATACGCAGTATTTT. This encodes CASSPRTSETPTDTQYF.

The chain recombines TRBV23-1 with TRBJ1-2; TRBD1 agrees at 7 bases. TRBV23-1 is treated as an ORF (open reading frame) with a function not yet certain. V gave up 6 bases and J gave up 1 base; unmatched junction bases: 14. The CDR3 sequence is 17 residues long. The CDR3 coding sequence is TGCGCCAGCAGAACCGGGACAGCGAGGAGGCTTAACTATGGCTACACCTTC. It is translated as CASRTGTARRLNYGYTF.

The J gene is TRBJ2-3, the V gene TRBV20-1; D is unresolved. CDR3 length: 11 residues. Germline values: CDR1 DFQATT, CDR2 SNEGSKA (reference sequence). Trimming took 3 bases from V and 2 from J, leaving 3 bases between them. The CDR3, as DNA: TGCAGTGCTAGGGACACAGATACGCAGTATTTT. Its protein is CSARDTDTQYF.

The V and J genes are TRBV19 and TRBJ2-7, with 11 bases fitting TRBD1. The length of the CDR3 is 15 residues. With V trimmed by 3 bases and J by 5 bases, 6 bases remained unmatched. Looked up from germline, CDR1 is LNHDA and CDR2 is SQIVND (reference sequence). CDR3 protein: CASSISGQGAHEQYF. CDR3 in DNA: TGTGCCAGTAGTATCTCCGGACAGGGGGCCCACGAGCAGTACTTC.